One sample yielded the 10 T cell receptor beta chains listed below, sequenced in a study of cytomegalovirus exposure and HLA in healthy donors (dated by TCRdb to 2016 to 2017). The library relied on the immunoSEQ multiplex PCR assay. A mixture of 60 forward primers for TCR Vbeta segments and 13 reverse primers for TCR Jbeta segments was used in the multiplex PCR. The table comes from immuneACCESS by way of TCRdb, which keeps in-frame sequences with V and J called. Part of the clones is missing from these tables; in studies checked, under half for an unresolved V gene and the rest for unknown reasons. For this sample there are some 150,000 clones; over 60% appear just once. The ten largest clones add up to over 2.5% of the sample. What was sequenced was PBMCs. Source of these receptors: a woman in her twenties or thirties in good health and CMV-seronegative.

This clone was observed a few times. The CDR3 is CASSPGQGTDTQYF. The CDR3 DNA sequence: TGTGCCAGCAGTCCGGGACAGGGCACAGATACGCAGTATTTT. V gene TRBV7-3 combines with J gene TRBJ2-3; 8 positions match TRBD1. Germline CDR1 SGHTA, CDR2 FQGTGA. After removal of 6 bases from V and 1 base from J, the junction contained 3 bases not matched to a gene. The CDR3 length is 14 residues.

The chain combines TRBV6-5 with TRBJ2-3, with D perhaps matching TRBD1 (5 bases). V lost 6 bases and J 3 bases, leaving 16 bases between the germline ends. The germline CDR1 and CDR2 sequences are MNHEY and SVGAGI. This CDR3 comprises 15 residues. The CDR3, as DNA: TGTGCCAGCAGCCCCACAGGTGATAATACAGATACGCAGTATTTT. Its protein product is CASSPTGDNTDTQYF.

The J gene is TRBJ2-2, the V gene TRBV2; 7 bases line up with TRBD1. Looked up from germline, CDR1 is SNHLY and CDR2 is FYNNEI. Trimming removed 5 bases from V and 3 bases from J; junction bases left unmatched: 6. The CDR3 is 15 amino acids. CDR3 sequence (DNA): TGTGCCAGCAGTTCACTGACAGGGCACACCGGGGAGCTGTTTTTT. Translation gives CASSSLTGHTGELFF.

Written as DNA, the CDR3 is TGTGCCAGCTCACCGGGGCAGGGAAACACCGGGGAGCTGTTTTTT. It codes for CASSPGQGNTGELFF. The V gene is TRBV18, the J gene TRBJ2-2; TRBD1 is a possible D gene (5 bases). Trimming cost V 3 bases and J 2 bases, with 10 bases left between them. Per germline, CDR1 KGHSH and CDR2 LQKENI. The CDR3 has 15 residues.

CDR3 sequence reads: CAHMRHTYTQYF. The CDR3 coding sequence is TGTGCCCACATGCGGCACACTTATACGCAGTATTTT. The J gene is TRBJ2-3, the V gene TRBV30; D is ambiguous. The length of the CDR3 is 12 residues. V was pared by 8 bases and J by 7 bases, with 16 bases between. CDR1 and CDR2 (germline): GTSNPN, SVGIG (reference sequence).

V gene TRBV5-6 combines with J gene TRBJ1-2; D not resolved. CDR1 and CDR2 from the germline V gene are SGHDT and YYEEEE. The CDR3 spans 13 residues. V was shortened by 0 bases and J by 8 bases, with 11 bases between the two germline ends. The CDR3 region is CASSLVSIVGYTF. The CDR3 DNA reads as TGTGCCAGCAGCTTGGTTTCTATCGTAGGCTACACCTTC.

CDR3 sequence reads: CASSLVDRGLTEAFF. CDR3 DNA: TGTGCCAGCAGCTTGGTGGACAGGGGGCTTACTGAAGCTTTCTTT. The chain has TRBV5-4 and TRBJ1-1; TRBD1 aligns across 11 bases. The CDR3 has 15 residues. From germline, CDR1 is SGHNT and CDR2 YYREEE (reference sequence). The trim removed 0 bases at V and 5 bases at J, leaving 3 bases unmatched.

The rearrangement joins TRBV5-1 to TRBJ1-1; a weak D match, TRBD1 (6 bases). CDR1 and CDR2 from the germline V gene are SGHRS and YFSETQ. The V and J ends lost 3 bases and 10 bases respectively, with 16 bases between them. CDR3 size: 13 residues. DNA of the CDR3: TGCGCCAGCAGCTGGGGGGGCTGGGAGGGAGCTTTCTTT. This translates into CASSWGGWEGAFF.

The genes are TRBV9 and TRBJ1-1, with D unresolved. Germline CDR1 and CDR2: SGDLS and YYNGEE. This CDR3 has 16 residues. V lost 3 bases and J lost 0, with 15 bases in between. The CDR3 DNA reads TGTGCCAGCAGCGAAACGGCAGACTTTATGAACACTGAAGCTTTCTTT. Translation gives CASSETADFMNTEAFF.

The rearrangement uses TRBV5-1 and TRBJ1-1; D uncertain. The germline CDR1 and CDR2 sequences are SGHRS and YFSETQ. V gave up 5 bases and J gave up 4 bases, with 15 bases separating them. The CDR3 loop spans 14 amino acids. Here the CDR3 reads CASRASSLLTEAFF. DNA for the CDR3: TGCGCCAGCAGAGCCTCTAGCCTTCTCACTGAAGCTTTCTTT. Variable domain in full (rest from reference TRBV5-1 and TRBJ1-1): KAGVTQTPRYLIKTRGQQVTLSCSPISGHRSVSWYQQTPGQGLQFLFEYFSETQRNKGNFPGRFSGRQFSNSRSEMNVSTLELGDSALYLCASRASSLLTEAFFGQGTRLTVV.